The subject of this entry is one T cell receptor beta chain. Its antigen is not known. This CDR3 comprises 14 residues. V was pared by 5 bases and J by 1 base, with 11 bases between. Germline V lookup: CDR1 SGHAT, CDR2 FQNNGV. The investigators reverse transcribed all of the isolated RNA, so they sequenced expressed TCRB transcripts. Only in-frame clones appear in the TCRdb table, and some are missing; sequencing was by immunoSEQ multiplex PCR. The data hold around 300,000 clones, with approximately 16% observed a single time. The sample originates from a study of beta chain features in type 1 diabetes. As for the study in general: Age, gender and cell yields were similar between patients and healthy donors.

Sorting with CD45RO/CCR7/CD25/CD127/CD95/CD27 yielded naive, central memory, regulatory and stem-like memory CD4+ cells. Study findings and constraints: Insertions at VDJ junctions were less frequent in type 1 diabetes patients. These patients also deleted more nucleotides at the same junctions. A moderate, significant TCRB CDR3 shortening appeared in type 1 diabetes across four CD4+ subsets. The cDNA sequencing approach could over-represent high-TCR-expressing cells.

This clonotype was obtained from a man aged 18 to 35 with type 1 diabetes. The chain uses TRBV11-2 and TRBJ2-5; no firm D call. Material: naive CD4+ T cells from blood. Written as DNA, the CDR3 is TGTGCCAGCAGCCAGCTGGGCCCCCAAGAGACCCAGTACTTC. Translating it yields CASSQLGPQETQYF.